These T cell receptor beta chains were read from a single sample in a study of shared clonotypes between healthy human individuals. Sequencing used immunoSEQ multiplex PCR; TCRdb keeps in-frame clones, though not all of them. The sample consists of 2,100,000 or so clones, nearly 97% of them appearing once. Sequencing was performed on naive CD4+ T cells sorted from blood. Every receptor here comes from a man aged 18-30 years in good health. The CDR3 runs from the conserved cysteine through the conserved F or W. Each record gives: D gene, V gene, J gene, clone size, CDR3 protein, CDR3 DNA. The D gene is left open where the match is weak. Clone size is shown for a subset of rows, as once, few, many or a class of expanded clone.

TRBD1	TRBV6-5	TRBJ2-7	once	CASSALTGGRNEQYF	TGTGCCAGCAGTGCATTGACAGGGGGCCGGAACGAGCAGTACTTC
TRBD2	TRBV7-2	TRBJ2-5	.	CASSLSGGYQETQYF	TGTGCCAGCAGCCTTAGCGGGGGGTACCAAGAGACCCAGTACTTC
.	TRBV10-3	TRBJ2-2	.	CAISERVPNTGELFF	TGTGCCATCAGTGAAAGGGTCCCGAACACCGGGGAGCTGTTTTTT
TRBD2	TRBV29-1	TRBJ2-2	.	CSVRGGLSGELFF	TGCAGCGTTCGGGGGGGGCTCTCCGGGGAGCTGTTTTTT
.	TRBV6-1	TRBJ1-2	.	CASTNDRNGYTF	TGTGCCAGCACAAATGACAGAAATGGCTACACCTTC
.	TRBV18	TRBJ1-1	once	CASSPNVNTEAFF	TGTGCCAGCTCACCTAACGTGAACACTGAAGCTTTCTTT
.	TRBV5-1	TRBJ1-1	.	CASSLSSVGTNTEAFF	TGCGCCAGCAGCCTGTCCTCTGTGGGGACGAACACTGAAGCTTTCTTT
.	TRBV19	TRBJ1-3	.	CASSMGAISGNTIYF	TGTGCCAGTAGTATGGGCGCCATCTCTGGAAACACCATATATTTT
.	TRBV5-6	TRBJ1-1	.	CASSLFSGGNTEAFF	TGTGCCAGCAGCTTGTTCTCAGGCGGGAACACTGAAGCTTTCTTT
.	TRBV10-3	TRBJ1-2	once	CAIAGGNYGYTF	TGTGCCATCGCAGGTGGTAACTATGGCTACACCTTC
.	TRBV25-1	TRBJ1-3	few	CASSEEQGHGNTIYF	TGTGCCAGCAGTGAGGAACAGGGTCATGGAAACACCATATATTTT
TRBD2	TRBV7-2	TRBJ2-1	.	CASRPTSGSYNEQFF	TGTGCCAGCAGACCTACTAGCGGGTCGTACAATGAGCAGTTCTTC
.	TRBV5-4	TRBJ1-6	.	CASSGGTSGNSPLHF	TGTGCCAGCAGCGGAGGGACTTCAGGGAATTCACCCCTCCACTTT
.	TRBV11-2	TRBJ1-2	.	CASSSTGQRNYGYTF	TGTGCCAGCAGCTCCACTGGACAACGCAACTATGGCTACACCTTC
.	TRBV29-1	TRBJ1-4	.	CSAQPGSGNEKLFF	TGCAGCGCGCAACCCGGTTCGGGTAATGAAAAACTGTTTTTT
.	TRBV7-9	TRBJ2-5	.	CASSLGSASGSETQYF	TGTGCCAGCAGCTTAGGCAGCGCGTCGGGTTCGGAGACCCAGTACTTC
.	TRBV13	TRBJ2-7	.	CASSRGQKRNYEQYF	TGTGCCAGCAGCAGGGGACAAAAAAGGAACTACGAGCAGTACTTC
.	TRBV5-1	TRBJ2-3	.	CASSPGPGGDTQYF	TGCGCCAGCAGCCCCGGACCTGGCGGAGATACGCAGTATTTT
.	TRBV11-3	TRBJ2-5	.	CASSFNRGGTQYF	TGTGCCAGCAGCTTCAACAGGGGAGGGACCCAGTACTTC
.	TRBV30	TRBJ2-5	.	CAWAGQETQYF	TGTGCCTGGGCCGGTCAAGAGACCCAGTACTTC
TRBD1	TRBV7-2	TRBJ2-7	.	CASSSRTGGYEQYF	TGTGCCAGCAGCTCTCGGACAGGGGGCTACGAGCAGTACTTC
TRBD1	TRBV10-3	TRBJ1-2	.	CAIRSGQGGGYTF	TGTGCCATCAGGTCGGGACAGGGTGGCGGCTACACCTTC
.	TRBV19	TRBJ2-7	many	CASSIGQFYEQYF	TGTGCCAGTAGTATAGGACAGTTCTACGAGCAGTACTTC
.	TRBV30	TRBJ2-7	.	CAWSVATRWAYEQYF	TGTGCCTGGAGTGTGGCGACAAGGTGGGCCTACGAGCAGTACTTC
TRBD1	TRBV28	TRBJ1-2	.	CASSTQGGYGYTF	TGTGCCAGCAGCACACAGGGGGGTTATGGCTACACCTTC
.	TRBV7-9	TRBJ1-3	.	CASSLALGASGNTIYF	TGTGCCAGCAGCTTAGCGCTGGGGGCCAGTGGAAACACCATATATTTT